The present T cell receptor beta chain was sequenced within a study of shared clonotypes between healthy human individuals. Study-level points and caveats: Rarefaction revealed incomplete sorted-subset sequencing despite large depth. Non-shared clonotypes had lower generation probabilities than clonotypes shared by all four sorted-subset donors. It was the few donors that limited the genetic and exposure-history diversity represented.

This clone was observed a few times. Its antigen is unidentified. TCRdb keeps only in-frame clones here, not all; method: immunoSEQ multiplex PCR. The data show roughly 2 million clones, approximately 95% seen once. This CDR3 has 11 residues. CDR1 is SNHLY and CDR2 is FYNNEI in the germline V gene. The ends were cut back, 6 bases at V and 14 bases at J, with 11 bases in the middle. The V and J genes are TRBV2 and TRBJ1-6, with D hard to call. The sample comprised naive CD4+ T cells sorted from blood. Noted subset: CD45RA+ positively selected. The sequence was collected from a man aged 18 to 30 in good health. CDR3 residues: CASSATWALHF. The CDR3 nucleotides are TGTGCCAGCAGCGCAACTTGGGCCCTCCACTTT.